Shown below are 24 T cell receptor beta chains from a single sample sequenced in a study of OX40 agonist ivuxolimab in advanced cancers. Assay used: immunoSEQ multiplex PCR; TCRdb lists only in-frame clones, some missing. The sample has around 100,000 clones; approximately 91% are singletons. Sample: CD4+ or CD8+ T cells sorted from blood, taken in a trial of the OX40 agonist ivuxolimab. These receptors all come from an adult with an advanced solid tumor such as melanoma, head and neck, liver or kidney cancer.

This clone came up a few times. This rearrangement joins TRBV27 to TRBJ1-2; TRBD1 agrees at 9 bases. This CDR3 has 13 residues. J gave up 7 bases and V 6 bases, and 6 bases lay outside the gene matches. Germline V lookup: CDR1 MNHEY, CDR2 SMNVEV (reference sequence). The CDR3 loop is CASRRQGEGGYTF. The CDR3 nucleotides read TGTGCCAGCAGGAGACAGGGGGAGGGTGGCTACACCTTC.

V usage is TRBV25-1 and J usage is TRBJ2-3; D gene ambiguous. CDR1 is MGHDK, CDR2 SYGVNS, per germline. V lost 4 bases and J lost 0, with 5 bases in between. The CDR3 loop spans 13 amino acids. CDR3 sequence: CASSGLSTDTQYF. For the CDR3, the DNA is TGTGCCAGCAGTGGACTGAGCACAGATACGCAGTATTTT.

The chain joins TRBV19 to TRBJ1-5; weak D call: TRBD1 (5 bases). Germline CDR1 reads LNHDA; CDR2 reads SQIVND (reference sequence). This CDR3 spans 15 amino acids. Deletions cut 5 bases from V and 4 bases from J, with 15 bases between. This chain's CDR3 is CASSLSWTKNQPQHF. CDR3 nucleotides: TGTGCCAGTAGTCTTTCCTGGACAAAGAATCAGCCCCAGCATTTT.

There are a few counts of this clone. The chain combines TRBV10-3 with TRBJ1-5; 11 bases fit TRBD1. Trimming took 10 bases from V and 6 from J; bases not matched to a gene: 5. The CDR3 loop spans 13 amino acids. From germline, CDR1 is ENHRY and CDR2 SYGVKD. The CDR3 loop reads CATRGTGGQPQHF. CDR3 coding DNA: TGTGCCACTCGGGGGACAGGGGGTCAGCCCCAGCATTTT.

The chain links TRBV30 to TRBJ1-1, with 7 bases aligning to TRBD1. Germline CDR1 and CDR2: GTSNPN and SVGIG (reference sequence). The CDR3 spans 13 residues. V dropped 5 bases and J dropped 0; count of bases not matched to a gene: 3. The CDR3 DNA follows: TGTGCCTGGGTGGGACAGTTGAACACTGAAGCTTTCTTT. It specifies CAWVGQLNTEAFF.

The chain employs TRBV11-3 and TRBJ2-1; TRBD1 aligns across 7 bases. This CDR3 is 17 amino acids long. CDR1 and CDR2 (germline): SGHNT, YENEEA. Trimming at V came to 1 base and at J to 1 base, leaving 7 bases not matched to a gene. CDR3 nucleotide sequence: TGTGCCAGCAGCTTAGTAGGGGGCGGTGGGTCCTACAATGAGCAGTTCTTC. Protein: CASSLVGGGGSYNEQFF.

The chain links TRBV10-3 to TRBJ1-2, with D unclear. Trimming took off 3 bases at V and 3 bases at J, with 11 bases between the two ends. The CDR3 has 14 residues. The germline V gene has CDR1 ENHRY and CDR2 SYGVKD. The CDR3 bases are TGTGCCATCAGTGAAGGGCCAGGAGACTATGGCTACACCTTC. Its translation: CAISEGPGDYGYTF.

This chain links TRBV5-4 with TRBJ1-1; D might be TRBD1 (5 bases). Trimming took 4 bases from V and 0 from J, leaving 16 bases between them. The CDR3 consists of 16 residues. Germline V gene lookup returns CDR1 SGHNT and CDR2 YYREEE (reference sequence). This CDR3 is CASSPAKGPMNTEAFF. Here the CDR3 DNA reads TGTGCCAGCAGCCCGGCAAAGGGGCCAATGAACACTGAAGCTTTCTTT.

Concerning this clone: The same CDR3 also results from other DNA sequences found in this sample. The rearrangement joins TRBV5-1 to TRBJ2-5, with D uncertain. Germline lookup yields CDR1 SGHRS and CDR2 YFSETQ. V dropped 0 bases and J dropped 5 bases, with 2 bases sitting between them. The CDR3 spans 11 residues. CDR3 in amino acids: CASSLEETQYF. DNA of the CDR3: TGCGCCAGCAGCTTGGAGGAGACCCAGTACTTC.

The J gene is TRBJ2-7, the V gene TRBV15, with no clear D. Germline V gives CDR1 LNHNV, CDR2 YYDKDF (reference sequence). This CDR3 region has 13 residues. Trimming took 0 bases from V and 3 from J, leaving 6 bases between them. In DNA, the CDR3 is TGTGCCACCAGCAGAGATCATAACTACGAGCAGTACTTC. This codes for CATSRDHNYEQYF.

The chain employs TRBV19 and TRBJ1-2, with TRBD1 matching 8 bases. J was trimmed by 6 bases and V by 7 bases; bases with no gene match: 16. The germline V gene has CDR1 LNHDA and CDR2 SQIVND (reference sequence). This CDR3 spans 16 amino acids. In DNA form, the CDR3 reads TGTGCCAGTAATCCCCGGGCAGGGGGCGCGTCCGATGGCTACACCTTC. This sequence encodes CASNPRAGGASDGYTF.

The gene calls are TRBV7-6 and TRBJ2-1, with 10 bases lining up with TRBD2. Germline values: CDR1 SGHVS, CDR2 FNYEAQ. V trimming: 5 bases; J trimming: 9 bases; junction bases outside the gene matches: 10. The CDR3 has 15 amino acids. CDR3 loop: CASSAIAGGIVEQFF. For the CDR3, the DNA is TGTGCCAGCAGCGCTATAGCGGGGGGAATCGTTGAGCAGTTCTTC.

The V and J genes are TRBV6-1 and TRBJ2-5; D might be TRBD1 (6 bases). In germline, CDR1 is MNHNS, CDR2 SASEGT. The CDR3 totals 14 residues. The V gene lost 1 base and the J gene lost 7 bases, with 13 bases spanning the gap. The CDR3 protein is CASSEVGADVTQYF. CDR3 DNA: TGTGCCAGCAGTGAAGTGGGGGCTGATGTGACCCAGTACTTC.

The CDR3 sequence is CASSSTGYGYTF. The DNA of the CDR3 is TGCGCCAGCAGCTCGACAGGCTATGGCTACACCTTC. The gene calls are TRBV5-1 and TRBJ1-2, with TRBD1 as a possible D gene (6 bases). The germline gives CDR1 SGHRS, CDR2 YFSETQ. This CDR3 is built from 12 residues. Trimming shortened V by 3 bases and J by 4 bases, and 7 bases separated the two germline ends.

A note on this clone: The junction differs from germline at one of its ends, possibly a read error. The rearrangement uses TRBV6-1 and TRBJ1-5; D unresolved. The germline V gene has CDR1 MNHNS and CDR2 SASEGT. The CDR3 consists of 14 residues. The CDR3 DNA sequence: TGTGCCAGCAGACGCTCTTATAGCAATCAGCTCCAGCATTTT. This encodes CASRRSYSNQLQHF.

The rearrangement links TRBV18 to TRBJ1-5, with D perhaps matching TRBD1 (5 bases). The CDR3 length is 16 residues. V gave up 5 bases and J gave up 0 bases, with 14 bases separating them. Germline V gives CDR1 KGHSH, CDR2 LQKENI. The CDR3 DNA is TGTGCCAGCTCAGATATACAGGCCCATAGCAATCAGCCCCAGCATTTT. Its protein is CASSDIQAHSNQPQHF.

This chain connects TRBV30 to TRBJ2-1; D is possibly TRBD2 (5 bases). The germline gives CDR1 GTSNPN, CDR2 SVGIG (reference sequence). The CDR3 spans 14 residues. V was shortened by 4 bases and J by 1 base, with 11 bases between the two germline ends. Here the CDR3 reads CAWKAGNSYNEQFF. CDR3 in DNA: TGTGCCTGGAAGGCGGGCAATTCCTACAATGAGCAGTTCTTC.

V usage is TRBV10-1 and J usage is TRBJ1-5, with TRBD1 as a possible D gene (5 bases). Deletions cut 7 bases from V and 3 bases from J, with 13 bases between. CDR1 and CDR2 from the germline V gene are WNHNN and SYGVQD (reference sequence). This CDR3 is 14 amino acids long. As DNA, the CDR3 is TGCGCCAGCACCGAAGGGGTGTCCAATCAGCCCCAGCATTTT. Translated: CASTEGVSNQPQHF.

In its sample, this clone was seen a few times. This chain connects TRBV18 to TRBJ2-3; 8 nucleotides match TRBD2. V trimming: 3 bases; J trimming: 2 bases; junction bases outside the gene matches: 7. This CDR3 region has 16 residues. Looked up from germline, CDR1 is KGHSH and CDR2 is LQKENI. The CDR3 DNA is TGTGCCAGCTCACCCATAAGCGGGGGCCACACAGATACGCAGTATTTT. As protein: CASSPISGGHTDTQYF.

With regard to this clone: The sample holds other DNA sequences that translate to the same CDR3. The rearrangement links TRBV5-1 to TRBJ2-5; tentative D call: TRBD1 (6 bases). With 3 bases removed from V and 3 bases from J, the gap between germline ends came to 12 bases. CDR1 and CDR2 (germline): SGHRS, YFSETQ. The CDR3 extends over 14 amino acids. The CDR3 loop is CASSSGQGKETQYF. The CDR3 DNA reads TGCGCCAGCAGCTCAGGCCAGGGGAAAGAGACCCAGTACTTC.

The rearrangement links TRBV9 to TRBJ1-5; D is uncertain. V was pared by 0 bases and J by 9 bases, with 13 bases between. This CDR3 is 14 amino acids long. Germline V CDR1 and CDR2: SGDLS, YYNGEE. The CDR3 DNA is TGTGCCAGCAGCGTAGGCCCCGCTGCCGGGCCCCAGCATTTT. Encoded protein: CASSVGPAAGPQHF.

The gene calls are TRBV7-3 and TRBJ2-3, with D maybe TRBD2 (5 bases). The germline gives CDR1 SGHTA, CDR2 FQGTGA. The CDR3 loop spans 14 amino acids. V gave up 2 bases and J gave up 1 base, with 7 bases separating them. CDR3 in DNA: TGTGCCAGCAGCTTAGTGGGAGGCACAGATACGCAGTATTTT. Its protein is CASSLVGGTDTQYF.

J is TRBJ2-7 and V is TRBV13; D gene unclear. Germline V gives CDR1 PRHDT, CDR2 FYEKMQ (reference sequence). CDR3 length: 15 residues. The V end was cut by 0 bases, the J end by 0 bases, with 9 bases between. CDR3 amino acids: CASSLGPESSYEQYF. The CDR3 coding sequence is TGTGCCAGCAGCTTAGGCCCGGAAAGCTCCTACGAGCAGTACTTC.

The chain joins TRBV9 to TRBJ2-3; TRBD2 matches 13 bases. Germline-derived CDR1 and CDR2 are SGDLS and YYNGEE. The CDR3 covers 16 residues. J gave up 3 bases and V 4 bases, and 5 bases lay outside the gene matches. The chain's CDR3 is CASSTGTSGKTDTQYF. The CDR3 DNA follows: TGTGCCAGCAGCACAGGGACTAGCGGGAAAACAGATACGCAGTATTTT.